A single T cell receptor (beta chain) is shown here with its context. The CDR3 loop spans 15 amino acids. Looked up from germline, CDR1 is MNHNS and CDR2 is SASEGT. Germline trimming cut 10 bases from V and 7 bases from J; bases unmatched to any gene: 18. Blood RNA originated from unsorted whole blood, with germline DNA additionally extracted. A primer matching the constant region was used to make TCR beta cDNA from approximately 500 ng of total RNA. ARM-PCR, slightly modified, supplied the TCR beta libraries through three nested multiplex PCR rounds. Two initial PCR rounds of about 9 cycles each paired TRBV1-TRBV30 forward primers with a C-beta reverse primer. Using its own MiXCR run on the multiplex PCR reads, TCRdb lists one record per CDR3 protein. This repertoire shows fewer than 350,000 distinct CDR3 sequences, about 60% found once; its top ten account for approximately 9%. This sample stems from a study of tumor-infiltrating lymphocytes in primary liver carcinoma. Study as a whole: Samples returned roughly 3.5 to 7.13 million productive TCRbeta reads each. Read depth did not differ significantly between tissue types.

The sequenced material came from peripheral blood. The clonotype originates from a man aged 35 to 55 with primary liver carcinoma and hepatitis B virus infection. The chain carries TRBV6-1 and TRBJ2-7; 8 bases agree with TRBD2. In DNA form, the CDR3 reads TGTGCCACCCCGAAAGTTCTAGCGGGCTCCGGGGAGCAGTACTTC. This gives the protein CATPKVLAGSGEQYF.